The TCR beta chain under discussion was sequenced for a study of CXCR3-negative and CXCR3-positive naive CD8 T cells. In regard to this clonotype: Its cognate antigen is unknown.

Germline V lookup: CDR1 SNHLY, CDR2 FYNNEI. The CDR3 loop spans 14 amino acids. General study findings and limits: Hydrophobicity was higher for TRB CDR3s found in CXCR3-positive naive cells than in CXCR3-negative naive cells. Sequencing showed both naive subsets with comparably high diversity, and memory CD8+ cells much lower.

Preparation of TRB cDNA libraries relied on 5' RACE carrying UMI labels. TCRdb processed the 5' RACE reads again and assigns one entry to each CDR3 protein, with no DNA. The table lists approximately 83,000 distinct CDR3 sequences. This sequence joins TRBV2 and TRBJ2-7; TCRdb designates TRBD1, a call that cannot be tested without DNA. The clonotype originates from a human donor in good health. Some clones in this sample may be carry-over from other donors' samples. Sequenced: naive CXCR3- CD8+ T cells from blood. As for subset: CD45RO-CCR7+CD27+CD95- naive CD8+ T cells lacking CXCR3 (TNR3-). The CDR3 protein is CASRTGQGVYEQYF.